This T cell receptor (beta chain) was recorded in a study of cytomegalovirus exposure and HLA in healthy donors. Germline V CDR1 and CDR2: SGHRS, YFSETQ. V lost 4 bases, J lost 2 bases, and 2 bases stayed unmatched. This CDR3 comprises 14 residues. Primers included in the PCR were 60 Vbeta and 13 Jbeta primers. The table came from immunoSEQ multiplex PCR; TCRdb's copy has only in-frame clones and leaves some out. Reported are around 200,000 clones; the ten largest clones contain 1.1%. Sequencing used PBMCs. This chain uses TRBV5-1 with TRBJ2-3, with 9 bases aligning to TRBD1. The clonotype was recovered from a girl aged 2 to 9 in good health and CMV-seropositive. The CDR3 reads CASSRDRATDTQYF. In DNA, the CDR3 is TGCGCCAGCAGCCGGGACAGGGCCACAGATACGCAGTATTTT.